A single sample gave rise to the 25 T cell receptor beta chains below, sequenced in a study of spatial heterogeneity in lung cancer. Sample time point: blood at routine non-recurrence follow-up after resection. TCRs were sequenced from unsorted whole RNA of tumor, nontumor lung or PBMC. One entry per CDR3 protein, called by TCRdb with MiXCR from the 5' RACE reads. Here the sample spans 25,000 or so distinct CDR3 sequences, approximately 6% being singletons. The input for sequencing was PBMCs, taken at follow-up. The receptors come from a male donor with early-stage non-small cell lung cancer.

V gene TRBV7-8 combines with J gene TRBJ2-5; 9 bases map to TRBD1. Germline trimming cut 4 bases from V and 4 bases from J; bases unmatched to any gene: 1. The germline gives CDR1 SGHVS, CDR2 FQNEAQ. The CDR3 consists of 13 residues. Here the CDR3 DNA reads TGTGCCAGCAGCTCGACAGGGGGAGAGACCCAGTACTTC. Encoded protein: CASSSTGGETQYF. The full variable domain, completed using reference TRBV7-8 and TRBJ2-5, is GAGVSQSPRYKVAKRGQDVALRCDPISGHVSLFWYQQALGQGPEFLTYFQNEAQLDKSGLPSDRFFAERPEGSVSTLKIQRTQQEDSAVYLCASSSTGGETQYFGPGTRLLVL.

This chain joins TRBV6-2 or TRBV6-3 and TRBJ2-1, with D perhaps being TRBD1 or TRBD2 (5 bases each). This CDR3 comprises 14 residues. CDR1 is MNHEY, CDR2 SVGEGT, per germline. V dropped 6 bases and J dropped 7 bases, with 16 bases sitting between them. This CDR3 reads CASSRLLGVNEQFF. The CDR3, as DNA: TGTGCCAGCAGCCGACTACTAGGGGTGAATGAGCAGTTCTTC.

The CDR3 is CASSLGGAKNIQYF. The CDR3 coding sequence is TGTGCCAGCAGCTTAGGGGGGGCCAAAAACATTCAGTACTTC. This chain links TRBV7-9 with TRBJ2-4, with D tentatively TRBD1 or TRBD2 (5 bases each). Germline-derived CDR1 and CDR2 are SEHNR and FQNEAQ (reference sequence). The CDR3 has 14 residues. V lost 1 base and J lost 1, with 5 bases in between.

This clonotype was detected a few times. V and J are TRBV10-3 and TRBJ1-6; no reliable D call. The germline V gene has CDR1 ENHRY and CDR2 SYGVKD. V was cut by 2 bases and J by 5 bases, with 10 bases left in between. This CDR3 is built from 15 residues. The CDR3 nucleotides are TGTGCCATCAGTGAGGGCACAGCTAATAATTCACCCCTCCACTTT. Amino acids: CAISEGTANNSPLHF.

Many counts were recorded for this clonotype. The rearrangement links TRBV5-4 to TRBJ2-5, with TRBD2 matching 9 bases. V trimming: 2 bases; J trimming: 4 bases; junction bases outside the gene matches: 9. The CDR3 has 16 amino acids. Germline V gene sequence: CDR1 SGHNT, CDR2 YYREEE (reference sequence). The CDR3 here is CASSFFTSGPIETQYF. CDR3 DNA: TGTGCCAGCAGCTTCTTCACTAGCGGGCCTATAGAGACCCAGTACTTC.

This clonotype has ten or more counts. The gene calls are TRBV6-2 or TRBV6-3 and TRBJ1-1; 8 bases match TRBD1. Germline V gene lookup returns CDR1 MNHEY and CDR2 SVGEGT. Unmatched junction bases numbered 11, after V lost 6 bases and J lost 5 bases. CDR3 length: 15 amino acids. CDR3 DNA sequence: TGTGCCAGCAGGACCCATAGAACAGGGGGGACTGAAGCTTTCTTT. Protein: CASRTHRTGGTEAFF.

This clonotype rates as medium-sized. The chain joins TRBV20-1 to TRBJ2-4; a weak D match, TRBD2 (6 bases). The CDR3 runs to 12 residues. V lost 4 bases, J lost 7 bases, and 11 bases lay in between. Germline CDR1 reads DFQATT; CDR2 reads SNEGSKA (reference sequence). CDR3 sequence: CSAIGLPNIQYF. DNA of the CDR3: TGCAGTGCTATCGGACTACCCAACATTCAGTACTTC.

This clonotype was seen at least ten times. The J gene is TRBJ1-2, the V gene TRBV28; D is possibly TRBD1 (5 bases). Germline V gene data show CDR1 as MDHEN and CDR2 as SYDVKM. V was pared by 11 bases and J by 6 bases, with 16 bases between. The CDR3 is made up of 12 amino acids. The CDR3 loop is CAGGRSLDGYTF. The CDR3 DNA follows: TGTGCCGGGGGGAGGAGCCTCGATGGCTACACCTTC.

This clonotype was recorded many times. The chain has TRBV9 and TRBJ1-4; TRBD1 agrees at 9 bases. V trimming: 0 bases; J trimming: 2 bases; junction bases outside the gene matches: 2. The CDR3 spans 16 residues. From germline, CDR1 is SGDLS and CDR2 YYNGEE. The CDR3 nucleotides are TGTGCCAGCAGCGTAGGGGGGACAGGGACTAATGAAAAACTGTTTTTT. This gives the protein CASSVGGTGTNEKLFF.

This clonotype has only a few counts. The J gene is TRBJ2-7, the V gene TRBV23-1, with D hard to call. TRBV23-1 is an open reading frame whose function is uncertain. This CDR3 region has 13 residues. The ends were cut back, 6 bases at V and 9 bases at J, with 18 bases in the middle. CDR3 loop: CASRPTTRRGQYV. CDR3 coding DNA: TGCGCCAGCAGACCCACCACTCGCCGAGGGCAGTACGTC.

The chain employs TRBV27 and TRBJ1-2, with unresolved D. Germline V lookup: CDR1 MNHEY, CDR2 SMNVEV (reference sequence). V gave up 5 bases and J gave up 5 bases, with 12 bases separating them. This CDR3 region has 13 residues. In DNA, the CDR3 is TGTGCCAGCAGTGGTGGAGGGAGATATGGCTACACCTTC. This codes for CASSGGGRYGYTF.

This clonotype has at least ten counts. V and J are TRBV11-2 and TRBJ2-3; D is uncertain. The CDR3 is made up of 16 amino acids. Trimming took 2 bases from V and 6 from J, leaving 18 bases between them. The germline CDR1 and CDR2 sequences are SGHAT and FQNNGV. This CDR3 is CASSLSRTPRVDTQYF. The CDR3 nucleotides read TGTGCCAGCAGCTTATCCCGGACGCCTCGCGTGGATACGCAGTATTTT.

With regard to this clonotype: With a much larger clone just one base away, this may be a read error. CDR3: CSASLAGPYNELFF. In nucleotides, the CDR3 is TGCAGTGCTAGTTTAGCGGGGCCTTACAATGAGCTGTTCTTC. This chain links TRBV20-1 with TRBJ2-1, with TRBD2 matching over 8 bases. Germline CDR1 DFQATT, CDR2 SNEGSKA (reference sequence). CDR3 length equals 14 residues.

This chain joins TRBV15 and TRBJ2-7; perhaps D is TRBD1 or TRBD2 (6 bases each). V was shortened by 2 bases and J by 6 bases, with 17 bases between the two germline ends. Germline V gives CDR1 LNHNV, CDR2 YYDKDF (reference sequence). The CDR3 has 15 residues. CDR3 in amino acids: CATSRHRRGPVEQYV. The CDR3, as DNA: TGTGCCACCAGCAGACACCGCCGGGGGCCCGTCGAGCAGTACGTC.

This clonotype was detected a few times. This chain uses TRBV7-9 with TRBJ1-1; D is ambiguous. The CDR3 sequence is 13 residues long. Germline V gene lookup returns CDR1 SEHNR and CDR2 FQNEAQ (reference sequence). Between the trimmed V and J ends, which lost 5 bases and 10 bases, there was a span of 17 bases. This chain's CDR3 is CASSPFFDSGAFF. The CDR3 DNA is TGTGCCAGCAGCCCCTTTTTCGACTCGGGAGCTTTCTTT.

This clonotype has at least ten counts. CDR3 in amino acids: CAISARQGLNTEAFF. The CDR3 bases are TGTGCCATCAGTGCTAGACAGGGTTTGAACACTGAAGCTTTCTTT. The V and J genes are TRBV10-3 and TRBJ1-1; 7 bases line up with TRBD1. The CDR3 is 15 amino acids. With 4 bases clipped from V and 0 bases from J, the junction kept 5 bases outside the gene matches. Germline V gene sequence: CDR1 ENHRY, CDR2 SYGVKD.

The chain carries TRBV6-1 and TRBJ1-5, with a tentative D call TRBD1 (6 bases). Deletions cut 5 bases from V and 0 bases from J, with 11 bases between. Germline lookup yields CDR1 MNHNS and CDR2 SASEGT. This CDR3 comprises 15 residues. The CDR3 region has the DNA TGTGCCAGCAGTAAGACAGGTTTTAGCAATCAGCCCCAGCATTTT. Its protein is CASSKTGFSNQPQHF.

This clonotype was counted ten times or more. Written as DNA, the CDR3 is TGTGCCAGCAGTTTCGGACAGGTCACCTACGAGCAGTACTTC. Its translation: CASSFGQVTYEQYF. V gene TRBV28 combines with J gene TRBJ2-7; 7 positions match TRBD1. The germline V gene has CDR1 MDHEN and CDR2 SYDVKM. The V gene end was trimmed by 3 bases and the J gene end by 2 bases; junction bases not matched to a gene: 4. The CDR3 extends over 14 amino acids.

This clonotype was seen more than once but under ten times. This sequence joins TRBV15 and TRBJ2-6; D uncertain. The CDR3 runs to 15 residues. Per the germline V gene, CDR1 is LNHNV and CDR2 is YYDKDF (reference sequence). The V and J ends lost 0 bases and 4 bases respectively, with 7 bases between them. The CDR3 DNA reads TGTGCCACCAGCAGAGATCGGGTGGGGGCCAACGTCCTGACTTTC. Amino acids: CATSRDRVGANVLTF.

This clonotype came up a few times. The J gene is TRBJ2-7, the V gene TRBV7-9; possibly TRBD1 or TRBD2 for D (5 bases each). The CDR3 has 14 amino acids. CDR1 and CDR2 (germline): SEHNR, FQNEAQ (reference sequence). V was trimmed by 5 bases and J by 2 bases, leaving 13 bases between them. CDR3 bases: TGTGCCAGCAGCCCCCGGGACCTCCCCTACGAGCAGTACTTC. Its protein is CASSPRDLPYEQYF.

There are many counts of this clonotype. The gene calls are TRBV6-1 and TRBJ1-5; no clear D gene. Germline V gene data show CDR1 as MNHNS and CDR2 as SASEGT. The V end was cut by 2 bases, the J end by 4 bases, with 3 bases between. The CDR3 is made up of 12 amino acids. This CDR3 is CASSEYNQPQHF. CDR3 in DNA: TGTGCCAGCAGTGAATATAATCAGCCCCAGCATTTT.

This clonotype was detected many times. The J gene is TRBJ2-2, the V gene TRBV5-4, with TRBD2 matching over 7 bases. This CDR3 comprises 15 residues. Germline V gives CDR1 SGHNT, CDR2 YYREEE (reference sequence). The junction had 4 bases not matched to a gene; V was cut back by 3 bases and J by 2 bases. The CDR3 region has the DNA TGTGCCAGCAGCTCCGGGAGGACAAACACCGGGGAGCTGTTTTTT. Its translation: CASSSGRTNTGELFF. Full variable domain (remainder filled in from reference TRBV5-4 and TRBJ2-2): ETGVTQSPTHLIKTRGQQVTLRCSSQSGHNTVSWYQQALGQGPQFIFQYYREEENGRGNFPPRFSGLQFPNYSSELNVNALELDDSALYLCASSSGRTNTGELFFGEGSRLTVL.

The table lists this clonotype with a few counts. This chain connects TRBV20-1 to TRBJ1-3, with 9 bases identical to TRBD1. Germline trimming cut 1 base from V and 0 bases from J; bases unmatched to any gene: 4. CDR1 is DFQATT and CDR2 is SNEGSKA in the germline V gene (reference sequence). This CDR3 has 16 amino acids. The CDR3 is CSARASTGGSGNTIYF. The CDR3 DNA sequence: TGCAGTGCTAGAGCCTCGACAGGGGGCTCTGGAAACACCATATATTTT.

This clonotype turned up a few times. The V and J genes are TRBV27 and TRBJ2-3, with TRBD2 as a possible D gene (6 bases). This CDR3 has 16 residues. CDR1 is MNHEY and CDR2 is SMNVEV in the germline V gene (reference sequence). Trimming removed 0 bases at V and 0 bases at J, with 10 bases between. CDR3: CASSLSRDLSTDTQYF. The CDR3 nucleotides are TGTGCCAGCAGTTTATCGCGGGACCTAAGCACAGATACGCAGTATTTT.

This clonotype was seen at least ten times. The rearrangement uses TRBV18 and TRBJ2-3; maybe TRBD2 (6 bases). The germline gives CDR1 KGHSH, CDR2 LQKENI. The V end was cut by 8 bases, the J end by 4 bases, with 10 bases between. CDR3 length: 12 amino acids. The DNA of the CDR3 is TGTGCCAGCAGCGGAGGGCCAGATACGCAGTATTTT. Its translation is CASSGGPDTQYF.